These 18 T cell receptor beta chains originate from one sample sequenced in a study of T cell clusters in autoimmune cytopenias. TRB was amplified from approximately 250 ng of peripheral blood genomic DNA per sample. TRB was amplified by touch-down multiplex PCR, primer pools A and B combined. After re-calling the multiplex PCR reads, TCRdb lists one entry per CDR3 protein, DNA absent. This repertoire comprises a few hundred distinct CDR3 sequences; its ten largest clones make up roughly 56%. In addition, the sample was reused for a study of T cell repertoires in aging, cancer and after chemotherapy.

The sequencing sample was made of peripheral blood. The source is a human donor with chronic lymphocytic leukemia.

Its frequency marks this clonotype as medium-sized. V is TRBV20-1 and J is TRBJ1-2. Germline V gene data show CDR1 as DFQATT and CDR2 as SNEGSKA (reference sequence). This CDR3 has 12 residues. The CDR3 reads CSVGEGGYGYTF.

This clonotype counts as hyperexpanded by frequency. The chain employs TRBV30 and TRBJ2-5. The CDR3 has 12 amino acids. Germline V gives CDR1 GTSNPN, CDR2 SVGIG (reference sequence). The CDR3 sequence is CAWSVRVSTQYF.

This clonotype registers large by frequency. The rearrangement uses TRBV12-3 or TRBV12-4 and TRBJ2-5; TCRdb indicates TRBD1, and absent DNA this call remains unverified. The CDR3 sequence is 20 residues long. CDR3 sequence reads: CASSSRRDRGRRERQETQYF.

This clonotype counts as large by frequency. The V call is TRBV6-5, the J call TRBJ2-3; without DNA, the TCRdb call of TRBD2 cannot be checked. The CDR3 length is 16 residues. Germline CDR1 MNHEY, CDR2 SVGAGI. The CDR3 here is CASSYSGSGGSDTQYF.

Measured by frequency, this clonotype is large. The V call is TRBV12-3 or TRBV12-4, the J call TRBJ1-2; with no DNA, the TCRdb D assignment of TRBD1 cannot be verified. The CDR3 consists of 13 residues. CDR3 loop: CASSYDRVEGYTF.

According to its frequency, this clonotype is medium-sized. This chain links TRBV28 with TRBJ2-3; there is no DNA to check the TCRdb D call of TRBD2. Germline CDR1 reads MDHEN; CDR2 reads SYDVKM. This CDR3 contains 16 residues. Here the CDR3 reads CASSLSGSGVVDTQYF.

In terms of frequency, this clonotype is medium-sized (0.01 to 0.1%). The V gene is TRBV20-1, the J gene TRBJ2-1; TCRdb indicates TRBD1, and absent DNA this call remains unverified. The CDR3 loop spans 16 amino acids. Germline V lookup: CDR1 DFQATT, CDR2 SNEGSKA (reference sequence). The CDR3 region is CSARETLGQGYNEQFF.

This clonotype is medium-sized (0.01 to 0.1%) by frequency. The rearrangement joins TRBV18 to TRBJ1-1. The V gene's germline CDR1 is KGHSH and CDR2 LQKENI. The CDR3 spans 14 residues. CDR3 sequence reads: CASSEFWENTEAFF.

This clonotype counts as large by frequency. The V call is TRBV30, the J call TRBJ2-3; TCRdb reports TRBD2, a call that lacks DNA to check it against. The CDR3 consists of 15 residues. Germline-derived CDR1 and CDR2 are GTSNPN and SVGIG (reference sequence). The CDR3 sequence is CAWSVQADLTDTQYF.

This clonotype registers large by frequency. The chain is built from TRBV19 and TRBJ2-7. Germline values: CDR1 LNHDA, CDR2 SQIVND (reference sequence). The CDR3 is made up of 12 amino acids. CDR3: CARRQKSYEQYF.

This clonotype ranks as medium-sized in terms of frequency. The chain's CDR3 is CASSLTGPLHF. The chain recombines TRBV6-2 or TRBV6-3 with TRBJ1-6. This CDR3 has 11 amino acids. Germline values: CDR1 MNHEY, CDR2 SVGEGT.

This clonotype ranks as medium-sized (0.01 to 0.1%) in terms of frequency. The genes are TRBV27 and TRBJ2-1; TCRdb names TRBD2, which stays unverified in the absence of DNA. CDR1 is MNHEY and CDR2 is SMNVEV in the germline V gene (reference sequence). This CDR3 comprises 15 residues. The CDR3 sequence is CASSSTPASYNEQFF.

The chain carries TRBV7-2 and TRBJ1-1. This CDR3 has 13 amino acids. From germline, CDR1 is SGHTA and CDR2 FQGNSA. The CDR3 sequence is CASSLWTRTEAFF.

By frequency, this clonotype registers medium-sized. The chain joins TRBV20-1 to TRBJ1-6. CDR3 length: 13 residues. Germline V lookup: CDR1 DFQATT, CDR2 SNEGSKA (reference sequence). This chain's CDR3 is CSASSQVVSPLHF.

The CDR3 loop is CASTPIHGSSGNTIYF. The chain employs TRBV7-2 and TRBJ1-3. This CDR3 comprises 16 residues. In germline, CDR1 is SGHTA, CDR2 FQGNSA.

This clonotype is medium-sized by frequency. The CDR3 sequence is CASSLAQASQETQYF. The chain joins TRBV7-9 to TRBJ2-5. CDR1 SEHNR and CDR2 FQNEAQ come from the germline V gene (reference sequence). The CDR3 length is 15 residues.

This chain joins TRBV19 and TRBJ1-2; TCRdb designates TRBD1, a call that cannot be tested without DNA. Germline CDR1 is LNHDA and CDR2 is SQIVND (reference sequence). CDR3 length: 14 amino acids. The chain's CDR3 is CASSIEGDAWGYTF.

Measured by frequency, this clonotype is medium-sized. V is TRBV18 and J is TRBJ1-2. CDR1 and CDR2 (germline): KGHSH, LQKENI. The length of the CDR3 is 15 residues. The CDR3 is CASSPYAGQENGYTF.